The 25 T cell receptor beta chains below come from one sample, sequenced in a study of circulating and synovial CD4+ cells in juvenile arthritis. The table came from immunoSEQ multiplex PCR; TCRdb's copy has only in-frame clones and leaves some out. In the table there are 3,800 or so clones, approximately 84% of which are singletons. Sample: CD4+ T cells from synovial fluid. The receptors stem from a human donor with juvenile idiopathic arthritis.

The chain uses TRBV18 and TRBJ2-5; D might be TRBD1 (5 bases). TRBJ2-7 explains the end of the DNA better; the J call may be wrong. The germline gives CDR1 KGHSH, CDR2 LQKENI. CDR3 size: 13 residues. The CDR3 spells CASSQGLRYEQYF. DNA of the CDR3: TGTGCCAGCTCACAGGGGCTTAGGTACGAGCAGTACTTC.

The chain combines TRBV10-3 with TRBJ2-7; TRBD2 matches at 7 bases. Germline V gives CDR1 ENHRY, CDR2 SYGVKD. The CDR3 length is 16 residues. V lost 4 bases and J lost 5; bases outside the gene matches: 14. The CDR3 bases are TGTGCCATCAGTGTAAACTCGGCGGTTGGGGGGGACGAGCAGTACTTC. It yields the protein CAISVNSAVGGDEQYF.

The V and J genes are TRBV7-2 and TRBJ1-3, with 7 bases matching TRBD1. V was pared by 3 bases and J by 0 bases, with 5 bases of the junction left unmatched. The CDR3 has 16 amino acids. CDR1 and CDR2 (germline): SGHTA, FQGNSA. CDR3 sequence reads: CASSLSGGVSGNTIYF. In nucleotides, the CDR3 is TGTGCCAGCAGCTTGTCAGGGGGTGTCTCTGGAAACACCATATATTTT.

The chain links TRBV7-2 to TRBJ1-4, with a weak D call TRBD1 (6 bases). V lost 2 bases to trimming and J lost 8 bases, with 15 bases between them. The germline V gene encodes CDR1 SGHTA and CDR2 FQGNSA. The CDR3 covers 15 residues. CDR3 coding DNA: TGTGCCAGCAGCTTACCCGGGACATCAAGGGAAAAACTGTTTTTT. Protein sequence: CASSLPGTSREKLFF.

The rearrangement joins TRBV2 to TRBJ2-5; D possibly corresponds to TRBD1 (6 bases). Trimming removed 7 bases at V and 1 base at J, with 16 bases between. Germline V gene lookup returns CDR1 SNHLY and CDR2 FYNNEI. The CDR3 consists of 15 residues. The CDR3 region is CASNPSGQFQETQYF. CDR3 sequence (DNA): TGTGCCAGCAATCCCTCAGGACAGTTCCAAGAGACCCAGTACTTC.

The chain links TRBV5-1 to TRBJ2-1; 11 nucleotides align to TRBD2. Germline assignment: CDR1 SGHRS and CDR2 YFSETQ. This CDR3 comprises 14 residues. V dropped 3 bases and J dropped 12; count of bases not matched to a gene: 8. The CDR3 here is CASSSTSGNIRQFF. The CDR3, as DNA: TGCGCCAGCAGCTCGACTAGCGGGAATATCAGGCAGTTCTTC.

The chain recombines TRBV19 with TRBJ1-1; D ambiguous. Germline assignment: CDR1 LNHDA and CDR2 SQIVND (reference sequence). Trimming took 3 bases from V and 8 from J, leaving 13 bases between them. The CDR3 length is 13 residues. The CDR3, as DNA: TGTGCCAGTAGTATTAGGCATTACAGAGAAGCTTTCTTT. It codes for CASSIRHYREAFF.

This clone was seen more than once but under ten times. The CDR3 coding sequence is TGTGCCACCAATGCAGGGTTGGGCACTGAAGCTTTCTTT. Its translation is CATNAGLGTEAFF. The gene calls are TRBV10-3 and TRBJ1-1; D possibly corresponds to TRBD1 (5 bases). Germline CDR1 and CDR2: ENHRY and SYGVKD. Trimming removed 10 bases at V and 4 bases at J, with 16 bases between. CDR3 length equals 13 residues.

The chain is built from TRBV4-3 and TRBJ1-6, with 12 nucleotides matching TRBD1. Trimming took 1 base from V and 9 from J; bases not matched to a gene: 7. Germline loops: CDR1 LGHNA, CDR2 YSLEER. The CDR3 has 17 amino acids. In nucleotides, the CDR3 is TGCGCCAGCAGCCAAGGGGGACAGGGGGCCTTTGGTTCACCCCTCCACTTT. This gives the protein CASSQGGQGAFGSPLHF.

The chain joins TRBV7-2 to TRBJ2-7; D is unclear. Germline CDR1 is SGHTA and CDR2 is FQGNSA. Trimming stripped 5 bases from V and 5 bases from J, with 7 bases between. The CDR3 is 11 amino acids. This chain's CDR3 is CASSASDEQYF. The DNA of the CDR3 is TGTGCCAGCAGCGCCAGCGACGAGCAGTACTTC.

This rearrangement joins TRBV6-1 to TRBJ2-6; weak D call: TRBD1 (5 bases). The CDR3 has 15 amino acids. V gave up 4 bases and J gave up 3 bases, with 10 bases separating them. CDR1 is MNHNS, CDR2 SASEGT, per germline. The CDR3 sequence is CASSGEGVGANVLTF. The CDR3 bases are TGTGCCAGCAGTGGCGAAGGGGTTGGGGCCAACGTCCTGACTTTC.

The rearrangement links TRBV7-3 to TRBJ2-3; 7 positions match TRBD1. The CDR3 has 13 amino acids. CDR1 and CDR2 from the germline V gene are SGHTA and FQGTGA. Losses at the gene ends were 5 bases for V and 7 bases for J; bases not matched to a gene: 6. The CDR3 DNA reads TGTGCCAGCAGCCCTGCAGGGGGATATACGCAGTATTTT. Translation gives CASSPAGGYTQYF.

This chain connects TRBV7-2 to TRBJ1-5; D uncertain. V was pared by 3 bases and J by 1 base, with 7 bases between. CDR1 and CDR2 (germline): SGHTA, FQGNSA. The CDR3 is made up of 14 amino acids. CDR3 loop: CASSFAPSNQPQHF. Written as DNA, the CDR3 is TGTGCCAGCAGCTTCGCGCCCAGCAATCAGCCCCAGCATTTT. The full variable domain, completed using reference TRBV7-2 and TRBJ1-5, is GAGVSQSPSNKVTEKGKDVELRCDPISGHTALYWYRQSLGQGLEFLIYFQGNSAPDKSGLPSDRFSAERTGGSVSTLTIQRTQQEDSAVYLCASSFAPSNQPQHFGDGTRLSIL.

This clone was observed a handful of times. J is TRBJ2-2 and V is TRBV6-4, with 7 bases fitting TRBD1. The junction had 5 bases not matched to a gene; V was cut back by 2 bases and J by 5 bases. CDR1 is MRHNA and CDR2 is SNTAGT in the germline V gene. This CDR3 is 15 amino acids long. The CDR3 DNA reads TGTGCCAGCAGTGACAGGGGGCTTGGAACCGGGGAGCTGTTTTTT. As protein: CASSDRGLGTGELFF.

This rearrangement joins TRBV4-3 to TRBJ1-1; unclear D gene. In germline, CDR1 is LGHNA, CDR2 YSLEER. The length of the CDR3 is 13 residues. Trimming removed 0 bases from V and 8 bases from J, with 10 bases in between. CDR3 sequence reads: CASSQDLSREAFF. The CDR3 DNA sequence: TGCGCCAGCAGCCAAGATCTCTCGAGAGAAGCTTTCTTT.

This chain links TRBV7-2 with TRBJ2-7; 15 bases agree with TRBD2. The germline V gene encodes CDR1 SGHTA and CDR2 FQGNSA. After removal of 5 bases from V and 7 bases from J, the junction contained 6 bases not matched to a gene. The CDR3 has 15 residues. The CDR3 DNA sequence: TGTGCCAGCAGCCGCTCCGGGACTAGCGGGGGGGAGCAGTACTTC. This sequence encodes CASSRSGTSGGEQYF.

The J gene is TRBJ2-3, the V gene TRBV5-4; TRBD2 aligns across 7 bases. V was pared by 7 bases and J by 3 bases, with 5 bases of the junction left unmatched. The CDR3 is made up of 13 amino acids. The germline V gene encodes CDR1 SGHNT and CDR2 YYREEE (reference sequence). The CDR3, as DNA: TGTGCCAGCCAAAGGGGAGGGACAGATACGCAGTATTTT. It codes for CASQRGGTDTQYF.

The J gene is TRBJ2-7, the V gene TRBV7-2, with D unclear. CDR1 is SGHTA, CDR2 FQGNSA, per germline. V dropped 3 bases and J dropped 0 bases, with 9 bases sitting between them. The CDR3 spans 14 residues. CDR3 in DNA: TGTGCCAGCAGCTTCAGCGAGAACTCCTACGAGCAGTACTTC. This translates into CASSFSENSYEQYF.

The DNA for the CDR3 is TGCGCCAGCAGCCAATGGTGGGGAGGGAACACCATATATTTT. This encodes CASSQWWGGNTIYF. The chain combines TRBV4-1 with TRBJ1-3; D remains ambiguous. Germline assignment: CDR1 MGHRA and CDR2 YSYEKL. Trimming left V 2 bases short and J 7 bases short, with 12 bases between. The CDR3 extends over 14 amino acids.

In DNA form, the CDR3 reads TGCGCCAGCAGCCAAGAAGGGGGCCTTAGCGGCACAGATACGCAGTATTTT. Protein sequence: CASSQEGGLSGTDTQYF. The chain links TRBV4-1 to TRBJ2-3, with 7 bases that match TRBD1. From germline, CDR1 is MGHRA and CDR2 YSYEKL. This CDR3 region has 17 residues. Unmatched junction bases numbered 7, after V lost 0 bases and J lost 1 base.

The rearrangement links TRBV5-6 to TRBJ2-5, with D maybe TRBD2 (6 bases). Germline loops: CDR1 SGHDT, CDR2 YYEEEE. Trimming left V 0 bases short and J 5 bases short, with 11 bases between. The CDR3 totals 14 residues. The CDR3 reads CASSLVVSGETQYF. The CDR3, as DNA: TGTGCCAGCAGCTTGGTCGTCAGCGGGGAGACCCAGTACTTC. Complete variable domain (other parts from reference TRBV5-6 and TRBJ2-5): DAGVTQSPTHLIKTRGQQVTLRCSPKSGHDTVSWYQQALGQGPQFIFQYYEEEERQRGNFPDRFSGHQFPNYSSELNVNALLLGDSALYLCASSLVVSGETQYFGPGTRLLVL.

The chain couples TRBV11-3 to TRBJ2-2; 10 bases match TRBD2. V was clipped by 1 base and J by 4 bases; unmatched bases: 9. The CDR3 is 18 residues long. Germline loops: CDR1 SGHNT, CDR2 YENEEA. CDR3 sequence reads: CASSLGGSSGSFTGELFF. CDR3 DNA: TGTGCCAGCAGCTTAGGAGGGTCTAGCGGGAGTTTCACCGGGGAGCTGTTTTTT.

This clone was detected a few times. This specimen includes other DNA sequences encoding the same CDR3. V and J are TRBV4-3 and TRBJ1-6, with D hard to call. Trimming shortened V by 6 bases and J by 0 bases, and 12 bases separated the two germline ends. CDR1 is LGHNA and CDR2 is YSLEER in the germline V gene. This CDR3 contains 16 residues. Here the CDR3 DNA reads TGCGCCAGCAGGATCACACGGGACTCCTATAATTCACCCCTCCACTTT. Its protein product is CASRITRDSYNSPLHF.

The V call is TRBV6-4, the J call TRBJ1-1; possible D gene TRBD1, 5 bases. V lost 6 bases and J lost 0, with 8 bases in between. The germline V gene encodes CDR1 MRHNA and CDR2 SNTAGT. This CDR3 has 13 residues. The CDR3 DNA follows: TGTGCCAGCAGCGTACAGGTGAACACTGAAGCTTTCTTT. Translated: CASSVQVNTEAFF.

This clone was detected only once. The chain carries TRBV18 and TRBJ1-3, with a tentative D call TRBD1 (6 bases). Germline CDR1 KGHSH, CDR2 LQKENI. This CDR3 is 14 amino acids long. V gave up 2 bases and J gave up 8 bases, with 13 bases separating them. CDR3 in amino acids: CASSPGRGVHTIYF. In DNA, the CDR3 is TGTGCCAGCTCACCAGGCAGGGGTGTCCACACCATATATTTT.